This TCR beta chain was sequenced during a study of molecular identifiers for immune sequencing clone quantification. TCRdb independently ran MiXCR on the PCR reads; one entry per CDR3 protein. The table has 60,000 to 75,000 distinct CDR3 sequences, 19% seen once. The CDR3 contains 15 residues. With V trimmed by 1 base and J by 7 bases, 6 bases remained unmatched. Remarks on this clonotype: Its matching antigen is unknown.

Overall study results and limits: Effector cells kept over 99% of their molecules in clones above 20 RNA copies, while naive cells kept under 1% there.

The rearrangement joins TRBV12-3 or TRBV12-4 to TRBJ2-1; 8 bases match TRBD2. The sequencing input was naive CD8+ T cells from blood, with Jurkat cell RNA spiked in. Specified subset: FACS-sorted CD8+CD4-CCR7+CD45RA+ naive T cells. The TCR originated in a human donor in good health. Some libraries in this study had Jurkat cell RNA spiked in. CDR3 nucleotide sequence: TGTGCCAGCAGTTTAGTAGCGGGATCGGGGAATGAGCAGTTCTTC. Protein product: CASSLVAGSGNEQFF.